Below are 25 T cell receptor beta chains sequenced from a single sample in a study of T cells in Graves' hyperthyroidism and ophthalmopathy. Amplified regions were TCR beta CDR3 sequences from RNA transcripts. The primer set for the first-round RT-PCR of the TCR CDR3 was HTBI. TCRdb reanalysed the multiplex PCR reads using MiXCR and keeps one entry per CDR3 protein. Here the sample spans about 640,000 distinct CDR3 sequences, roughly 20% being singletons. Sequences were obtained from blood. The receptor source for this set is a man under 40 with Graves' ophthalmopathy.

This clonotype showed up many times. The DNA for the CDR3 is TGTGCCACCAGTGATTTTCCCGGACAGTCCTCCTACGAGCAGTACTTC. This sequence encodes CATSDFPGQSSYEQYF. This chain joins TRBV24-1 and TRBJ2-7; D possibly corresponds to TRBD1 (6 bases). Per germline, CDR1 KGHDR and CDR2 SFDVKD. The V end was cut by 1 base, the J end by 0 bases, with 12 bases between. CDR3 length: 16 residues.

This clonotype occurred a few times. The V gene is TRBV29-1, the J gene TRBJ2-1; weak D call: TRBD1 (7 bases). Germline CDR1 and CDR2: SQVTM and ANQGSEA. This CDR3 has 13 residues. The V gene lost 3 bases and the J gene lost 7 bases, with 13 bases spanning the gap. This CDR3 reads CSVEPGGRNEQFF. CDR3 DNA: TGCAGCGTTGAGCCAGGGGGGAGAAATGAGCAGTTCTTC.

The rearrangement joins TRBV5-1 to TRBJ2-1, with TRBD1 matching 8 bases. The CDR3 extends over 15 amino acids. Trimming took 2 bases from V and 8 from J; bases not matched to a gene: 9. Germline loops: CDR1 SGHRS, CDR2 YFSETQ. The CDR3 nucleotides are TGCGCCAGCAGCTTTCTAGGACAGGGTATGGATGAGCAGTTCTTC. This sequence encodes CASSFLGQGMDEQFF.

The J gene is TRBJ2-1, the V gene TRBV20-1; TRBD2 matches 10 bases. Germline CDR1 reads DFQATT; CDR2 reads SNEGSKA (reference sequence). This CDR3 has 13 residues. J was trimmed by 8 bases and V by 3 bases; bases with no gene match: 4. The CDR3 is CSASLAGEYEQFF. DNA for the CDR3: TGCAGTGCTAGCCTAGCGGGAGAGTATGAGCAGTTCTTC.

V and J are TRBV3-1 and TRBJ2-7; 15 bases map to TRBD2. With 7 bases clipped from V and 3 bases from J, the junction kept 4 bases outside the gene matches. Germline CDR1 is LGHDT and CDR2 is YNNKEL (reference sequence). CDR3 length equals 15 residues. The CDR3: CASTPGLAGGYEQYF. The CDR3, as DNA: TGTGCCAGCACCCCGGGACTAGCGGGAGGCTACGAGCAGTACTTC.

The gene calls are TRBV28 and TRBJ2-7, with 8 bases fitting TRBD2. The CDR3 is 15 amino acids. V lost 6 bases and J lost 9; bases outside the gene matches: 16. CDR1 and CDR2 from the germline V gene are MDHEN and SYDVKM. The chain's CDR3 is CASRLSLAGLSGQYF. CDR3 coding DNA: TGTGCCAGCAGACTCTCTCTAGCGGGTTTAAGCGGGCAGTACTTC.

This clonotype was counted many times. The chain is built from TRBV30 and TRBJ1-1, with D tentatively TRBD1 (5 bases). Germline V gene data show CDR1 as GTSNPN and CDR2 as SVGIG (reference sequence). The CDR3 runs 15 residues. Trimming removed 0 bases at V and 1 base at J, with 12 bases between. The CDR3 protein is CAWSVILGQNTEAFF. The CDR3 DNA is TGTGCCTGGAGTGTAATCCTTGGACAGAACACTGAAGCTTTCTTT. Combining the CDR3 with reference TRBV30 and TRBJ1-1 gives the whole variable domain SQTIHQWPATLVQPVGSPLSLECTVEGTSNPNLYWYRQAAGRGLQLLFYSVGIGQISSEVPQNLSASRPQDRQFILSSKKLLLSDSGFYLCAWSVILGQNTEAFFGQGTRLTVV.

The chain carries TRBV29-1 and TRBJ2-7; D is possibly TRBD2 (6 bases). This CDR3 comprises 13 residues. From germline, CDR1 is SQVTM and CDR2 ANQGSEA. V shed 4 bases and J shed 2 bases, with 12 bases lying between them. The DNA for the CDR3 is TGCAGCGTTGCCGGGACTGATCCCTACGAGCAGTACTTC. Its protein is CSVAGTDPYEQYF.

This clonotype showed up many times. The chain joins TRBV13 to TRBJ2-3, with 7 bases lining up with TRBD1. V lost 5 bases, J lost 2 bases, and 13 bases stayed unmatched. Germline CDR1 is PRHDT and CDR2 is FYEKMQ (reference sequence). The CDR3 is 17 residues long. The CDR3 DNA sequence: TGTGCCAGCAGCGCCCACCGGGACAGAGGTACCACAGATACGCAGTATTTT. Translation gives CASSAHRDRGTTDTQYF.

This clonotype was seen at least ten times. The V and J genes are TRBV9 and TRBJ2-7; 13 bases fit TRBD2. This CDR3 region has 13 residues. The V and J ends lost 5 bases and 4 bases, in that order; junction bases with no gene match: 0. Germline-derived CDR1 and CDR2 are SGDLS and YYNGEE. The CDR3 protein is CASRTSGRYEQYF. The CDR3, as DNA: TGTGCCAGCAGGACTAGCGGGAGGTACGAGCAGTACTTC.

This clonotype was detected a few times. CDR3 loop: CSARDRGKVDPYEQYF. The DNA of the CDR3 is TGCAGTGCTAGAGACAGGGGTAAGGTAGATCCCTACGAGCAGTACTTC. The V gene is TRBV20-1, the J gene TRBJ2-7; maybe TRBD1 (6 bases). The CDR3 is 16 amino acids. Germline-derived CDR1 and CDR2 are DFQATT and SNEGSKA (reference sequence). The ends were cut back, 0 bases at V and 2 bases at J, with 17 bases in the middle.

Only one count was recorded for this clonotype. The V call is TRBV7-9, the J call TRBJ2-2; tentatively, D is TRBD1 or TRBD2 (6 bases each). Germline CDR1 and CDR2: SEHNR and FQNEAQ (reference sequence). CDR3 size: 16 residues. V dropped 0 bases and J dropped 3 bases, with 11 bases sitting between them. CDR3 amino acids: CASSLAGGRHTGELFF. The DNA of the CDR3 is TGTGCCAGCAGCTTAGCGGGGGGCAGACACACCGGGGAGCTGTTTTTT.

The table lists this clonotype with many counts. This chain joins TRBV30 and TRBJ2-1; 7 bases agree with TRBD2. Germline loops: CDR1 GTSNPN, CDR2 SVGIG (reference sequence). This CDR3 region has 13 residues. After removal of 5 bases from V and 7 bases from J, the junction contained 8 bases not matched to a gene. The CDR3 loop is CAWSGGPTNEQFF. As DNA, the CDR3 is TGTGCCTGGTCGGGGGGACCAACTAATGAGCAGTTCTTC.

This clonotype was detected ten times or more. The chain links TRBV11-2 to TRBJ2-7; weak D call: TRBD1 (5 bases). The CDR3 has 13 amino acids. Trimming left V 0 bases short and J 7 bases short, with 10 bases between. CDR1 SGHAT and CDR2 FQNNGV come from the germline V gene. The CDR3 is CASSLDRDTEQYF. CDR3 in DNA: TGTGCCAGCAGCTTAGACAGGGATACGGAGCAGTACTTC.

In this sample, this clonotype turned up a few times. The gene calls are TRBV6-5 and TRBJ2-4; 11 positions match TRBD2. Germline V gene data show CDR1 as MNHEY and CDR2 as SVGAGI. The CDR3 is 21 amino acids. Trimming cost V 0 bases and J 4 bases; bases outside gene matches: 17. The DNA for the CDR3 is TGTGCCAGCAGTTACTCTTCGACTAGCGGGATAGGAAGGGTCGAGAAAAACATTCAGTACTTC. Protein: CASSYSSTSGIGRVEKNIQYF.

This clonotype has at least ten counts. This sequence joins TRBV29-1 and TRBJ2-7; 7 nucleotides align to TRBD1. This CDR3 is built from 12 residues. The germline gives CDR1 SQVTM, CDR2 ANQGSEA. V dropped 7 bases and J dropped 4; count of bases not matched to a gene: 7. CDR3 nucleotide sequence: TGCAGCGCCCGGGACAGCCCGTACGAGCAGTACTTC. Its protein is CSARDSPYEQYF.

V is TRBV9 and J is TRBJ2-5; 7 bases agree with TRBD2. V lost 0 bases to trimming and J lost 1 base; unmatched junction nucleotides: 3. Germline CDR1 reads SGDLS; CDR2 reads YYNGEE. The CDR3 extends over 15 amino acids. CDR3 coding DNA: TGTGCCAGCAGCGTAGGGGGGGGGGGCCAAGAGACCCAGTACTTC. As protein: CASSVGGGGQETQYF.

V and J are TRBV10-1 and TRBJ2-1, with D tentatively TRBD2 (8 bases). Trimming shortened V by 3 bases and J by 7 bases, and 16 bases separated the two germline ends. There are 15 residues in the CDR3. The V gene's germline CDR1 is WNHNN and CDR2 SYGVQD (reference sequence). CDR3 loop: CASSDREGRGNEQFF. The DNA of the CDR3 is TGCGCCAGCAGTGACCGGGAGGGCAGGGGGAATGAGCAGTTCTTC.

The chain combines TRBV6-5 with TRBJ2-1; 7 bases are shared with TRBD2. CDR1 MNHEY and CDR2 SVGAGI come from the germline V gene. Trimming took 2 bases from V and 10 from J; bases not matched to a gene: 14. The CDR3 is 16 residues long. The CDR3 is CASSYGTKSNPGEQFF. In nucleotides, the CDR3 is TGTGCCAGCAGTTACGGGACTAAATCCAATCCGGGGGAGCAGTTCTTC.

The rearrangement joins TRBV7-2 to TRBJ2-7; perhaps TRBD2 as D (6 bases). Germline values: CDR1 SGHTA, CDR2 FQGNSA. V lost 4 bases and J 7 bases, leaving 14 bases between the germline ends. This CDR3 region has 13 residues. CDR3 sequence reads: CASSSRLEGEQYF. The DNA for the CDR3 is TGTGCCAGCAGCTCGCGACTAGAGGGGGAGCAGTACTTC.

Turning to this clonotype: An end of the junction differs from the germline gene, which may be a read error. V gene TRBV19 combines with J gene TRBJ2-1; TRBD2 might be the D (5 bases). The CDR3 is 15 residues long. In germline, CDR1 is LNHDA, CDR2 SQIVND (reference sequence). The CDR3 nucleotides read TGTGCCGGTAGTATAATGGGGAGCGGACACAATGAGCAGTTCTTC. Amino acids: CAGSIMGSGHNEQFF.

This clonotype was seen more than once but under ten times. V gene TRBV29-1 combines with J gene TRBJ2-5, with D perhaps matching TRBD1 (6 bases). Trimming took off 1 base at V and 10 bases at J, with 16 bases between the two ends. There are 13 residues in the CDR3. Looked up from germline, CDR1 is SQVTM and CDR2 is ANQGSEA. As DNA, the CDR3 is TGCAGCGTTGAAGGCGTGTCCCTAGGGGGCCAGTACTTC. Amino acids: CSVEGVSLGGQYF.

This clonotype was seen repeatedly, ten times or more. The V call is TRBV27, the J call TRBJ1-2, with 7 bases fitting TRBD1. The J segment lost 4 bases and the V segment lost 5 bases, leaving 10 bases of the junction unmatched. This CDR3 spans 15 amino acids. Germline V gene sequence: CDR1 MNHEY, CDR2 SMNVEV (reference sequence). The CDR3 region is CASSPTDRPLYGYTF. The DNA for the CDR3 is TGTGCCAGCAGTCCAACGGACAGGCCGCTCTATGGCTACACCTTC.

This clonotype was detected ten times or more. The J gene is TRBJ1-1, the V gene TRBV7-2, with unresolved D. The CDR3 consists of 16 residues. Trimming stripped 5 bases from V and 0 bases from J, with 16 bases between. Germline CDR1 SGHTA, CDR2 FQGNSA. This chain's CDR3 is CASSLRRAVMNTEAFF. The CDR3 DNA reads as TGTGCCAGCAGCCTCCGCCGCGCAGTTATGAACACTGAAGCTTTCTTT.

This rearrangement joins TRBV6-5 to TRBJ2-2; 14 nucleotides agree with TRBD2. The V segment lost 5 bases and the J segment 6 bases; nucleotides outside the gene matches: 8. The CDR3 sequence is 17 residues long. Per the germline V gene, CDR1 is MNHEY and CDR2 is SVGAGI. CDR3 residues: CASSLLVGLAGAGELFF. CDR3 DNA sequence: TGTGCCAGCAGTCTACTCGTGGGACTAGCGGGAGCCGGGGAGCTGTTTTTT.